Below are 6 T cell receptor beta chains sequenced from a single sample in a study of control samples from healthy donors and cancer patients (dated by TCRdb to about 2020). Preparation of the library involved the immunoSEQ multiplex PCR assay. TCRdb limited this immuneACCESS table to in-frame rearrangements with V and J called. A share of clones is missing; checked studies link under half to unresolved V genes, and the rest is unexplained. For this sample the table gives 85,000 to 120,000 clones, of which approximately 90% were detected only once. 2% to 2.5% of the sample goes to the ten largest clones. Sequenced sample: blood. The receptors come from a woman aged 18-29 years in good health.

The rearrangement joins TRBV2 to TRBJ1-6; a weak D match, TRBD1 (6 bases). Germline CDR1 is SNHLY and CDR2 is FYNNEI. Trimming removed 6 bases from V and 8 bases from J, with 17 bases in between. The CDR3 is 15 amino acids. This CDR3 is CASRAQTGYYSPLHF. CDR3 sequence (DNA): TGTGCCAGCAGAGCCCAGACAGGTTACTATTCACCCCTCCACTTT.

The V call is TRBV24-1, the J call TRBJ2-1; 9 bases are a match to TRBD2. CDR1 and CDR2 from the germline V gene are KGHDR and SFDVKD. There are 16 residues in the CDR3. Trimming took 1 base from V and 7 from J; bases not matched to a gene: 7. CDR3 region: CATSDLRAGGRNEQFF. The CDR3 DNA follows: TGTGCCACCAGTGATTTAAGAGCGGGAGGTAGGAATGAGCAGTTCTTC.

This chain uses TRBV5-1 with TRBJ2-7, with 7 bases identical to TRBD2. Germline CDR1 reads SGHRS; CDR2 reads YFSETQ. The CDR3 is 15 residues long. The J segment lost 2 bases and the V segment lost 0 bases, leaving 5 bases of the junction unmatched. The CDR3 DNA is TGCGCCAGCAGCTTGGTCCCTAGCGGAACCTACGAGCAGTACTTC. Protein product: CASSLVPSGTYEQYF.

The chain employs TRBV13 and TRBJ1-3; 7 nucleotides align to TRBD1. V shed 5 bases and J 3 bases; nucleotides not matched to a gene: 16. The CDR3 runs 18 residues. In germline, CDR1 is PRHDT, CDR2 FYEKMQ (reference sequence). The CDR3 DNA sequence: TGTGCCAGCAGCCTATACGACCCCACGGACAGGAATGGAAACACCATATATTTT. Translated, it gives CASSLYDPTDRNGNTIYF.

J is TRBJ2-3 and V is TRBV11-3; 7 nucleotides line up with TRBD2. This CDR3 contains 15 residues. The ends lost 3 bases at V and 1 base at J; junction bases unmatched: 4. Germline CDR1 reads SGHNT; CDR2 reads YENEEA. CDR3 loop: CASSFALAGTDTQYF. The CDR3 nucleotides are TGTGCCAGCAGCTTTGCTCTAGCGGGCACAGATACGCAGTATTTT.

The chain has TRBV27 and TRBJ1-5; D is possibly TRBD1 (5 bases). CDR1 and CDR2 (germline): MNHEY, SMNVEV (reference sequence). This CDR3 region has 14 residues. V lost 3 bases and J 2 bases, leaving 8 bases between the germline ends. CDR3 DNA sequence: TGTGCCAGCAGTTTGACGGGGGGCAATCAGCCCCAGCATTTT. Encoded protein: CASSLTGGNQPQHF.